These T cell receptor beta chains were read from a single sample in a study of cytomegalovirus exposure and HLA in healthy donors. Sequencing was performed with immunoSEQ multiplex PCR; in TCRdb, only in-frame clones are kept and a portion is missing. The sample has 200,000 or so clones, 82% seen once; the top ten hold about 0.1%. The sequencing sample was made of PBMCs. The source of these receptors is a boy aged 2 to 9 in good health and CMV-seronegative. CDR3s include the opening cysteine and the closing phenylalanine or tryptophan. The order of the fields is D gene, V gene, clone size, J gene, CDR3 protein, CDR3 DNA. D genes are given only for firm matches. A clone size is listed for some rows: how often the clone was seen (once, few, many), or a class if it is expanded.

NA	TRBV7-6	NA	TRBJ2-3	CASSSLSTDTQYF	TGTGCCAGCAGCAGCCTTAGCACAGATACGCAGTATTTT
NA	TRBV15	few	TRBJ1-2	CATSRDLTGDGYTF	TGTGCCACCAGCAGAGATTTGACAGGAGATGGCTACACCTTC
TRBD1	TRBV6-9	NA	TRBJ1-6	CASSLDRGGSPLHF	TGTGCCAGCAGTTTGGACAGGGGAGGTTCACCCCTCCACTTT
NA	TRBV27	few	TRBJ2-3	CASSKGVSGTDTQYF	TGTGCCAGCAGCAAGGGGGTGTCTGGCACAGATACGCAGTATTTT
NA	TRBV27	few	TRBJ2-3	CASSAVGADTQYF	TGTGCCAGCAGTGCAGTGGGCGCAGATACGCAGTATTTT
TRBD2	TRBV4-1	NA	TRBJ2-7	CASSQDPGGTYEQYF	TGCGCCAGCAGCCAAGATCCGGGGGGTACCTACGAGCAGTACTTC
TRBD1	TRBV2	once	TRBJ1-3	CGGKGAGNTIYF	TGTGGGGGAAAGGGGGCAGGAAACACCATATATTTT
NA	TRBV15	NA	TRBJ2-5	CATSRVPQETQYF	TGTGCCACCAGCAGAGTTCCTCAAGAGACCCAGTACTTC
NA	TRBV18	NA	TRBJ2-5	CASSPPSGTKETQYF	TGTGCCAGCTCACCACCTTCCGGGACAAAAGAGACCCAGTACTTC
NA	TRBV19	NA	TRBJ1-1	CASSIDGGDRGAFF	TGTGCCAGTAGTATAGATGGAGGGGACCGTGGAGCTTTCTTT
NA	TRBV5-1	NA	TRBJ2-5	CASASGAGGETQYF	TGCGCCAGCGCTTCAGGCGCAGGGGGGGAGACCCAGTACTTC
NA	TRBV4-1	once	TRBJ2-3	CASSQDIAADTQYF	TGCGCCAGCAGCCAAGATATCGCGGCAGATACGCAGTATTTT
TRBD1	TRBV30	NA	TRBJ2-7	CAWSQGVSYEQYF	TGTGCCTGGAGTCAGGGGGTCTCCTACGAGCAGTACTTC
NA	TRBV11-2	NA	TRBJ1-2	CASSLRNHGYTF	TGTGCCAGCAGCTTGAGAAATCATGGCTACACCTTC
TRBD2	TRBV7-2	NA	TRBJ2-1	CASSLGSGAPNEQFF	TGTGCCAGCAGCTTAGGTAGCGGGGCACCCAATGAGCAGTTCTTC
TRBD2	TRBV7-2	NA	TRBJ2-1	CASSLRSGGTGSYNEQFF	TGTGCCAGCAGCTTACGTAGCGGGGGGACCGGATCCTACAATGAGCAGTTCTTC
TRBD1	TRBV7-2	few	TRBJ1-1	CASSLAGTGAFF	TGTGCCAGCAGCTTAGCGGGGACAGGAGCTTTCTTT
NA	TRBV5-1	once	TRBJ2-1	CASSPGGLLSSYNEQFF	TGCGCCAGCAGCCCAGGGGGACTTCTGAGCTCCTACAATGAGCAGTTCTTC
TRBD2	TRBV5-6	few	TRBJ2-5	CASSLGLAGGYETQYF	TGTGCCAGCAGCTTAGGACTAGCGGGGGGGTATGAGACCCAGTACTTC
TRBD1	TRBV5-4	NA	TRBJ2-3	CASSGTGASTDTQYF	TGTGCCAGCAGCGGAACAGGGGCTAGCACAGATACGCAGTATTTT
NA	TRBV27	NA	TRBJ1-2	CASSLSVGFNYGYTF	TGTGCCAGCAGTTTAAGTGTTGGCTTTAACTATGGCTACACCTTC
NA	TRBV10-3	few	TRBJ1-1	CAISEYGTAEAFF	TGTGCCATCAGTGAGTATGGAACAGCTGAAGCTTTCTTT
TRBD1	TRBV15	NA	TRBJ1-1	CATSSTGTGRNTEAFF	TGTGCCACCAGCAGCACCGGGACAGGGAGAAACACTGAAGCTTTCTTT
NA	TRBV2	NA	TRBJ1-1	CASSLMGLNTEAFF	TGTGCCAGCAGCCTAATGGGCCTGAACACTGAAGCTTTCTTT
TRBD2	TRBV4-3	few	TRBJ2-3	CASSQGTGGGADTQYF	TGCGCCAGCAGCCAGGGAACTGGGGGGGGAGCAGATACGCAGTATTTT
NA	TRBV5-4	NA	TRBJ1-1	CASSSGRLMNTEAFF	TGTGCCAGCAGCTCAGGCAGGCTCATGAACACTGAAGCTTTCTTT
TRBD1	TRBV7-9	NA	TRBJ1-1	CASSLDRWNTEAFF	TGTGCCAGCAGCTTGGACAGGTGGAACACTGAAGCTTTCTTT
TRBD1	TRBV9	NA	TRBJ1-3	CASSVMETGEGGNTIYF	TGTGCCAGCAGCGTAATGGAGACAGGGGAAGGAGGAAACACCATATATTTT
NA	TRBV28	NA	TRBJ1-4	CASSLHAPGVNEKLFF	TGTGCCAGCAGTTTACACGCTCCAGGGGTAAATGAAAAACTGTTTTTT
NA	TRBV14	NA	TRBJ2-3	CASSQAGGGDTQYF	TGTGCCAGCAGCCAAGCAGGTGGAGGGGATACGCAGTATTTT
NA	TRBV7-9	NA	TRBJ1-6	CASSPRTRKAYNSPLHF	TGTGCCAGCAGCCCACGCACGAGGAAGGCCTATAATTCACCCCTCCACTTT
NA	TRBV9	NA	TRBJ2-3	CASSVGTAWGDTQYF	TGTGCCAGCAGCGTAGGGACAGCATGGGGGGATACGCAGTATTTT
NA	TRBV28	NA	TRBJ2-3	CASSRTRGDTQYF	TGTGCCAGCAGTCGAACCCGGGGTGATACGCAGTATTTT
NA	TRBV19	NA	TRBJ2-4	CASSMRDLAKNIQYF	TGTGCCAGTAGTATGCGGGACCTAGCCAAAAACATTCAGTACTTC
NA	TRBV9	NA	TRBJ1-1	CASSVGDSEAFF	TGTGCCAGCAGCGTAGGGGACTCTGAAGCTTTCTTT
TRBD1	TRBV6-1	once	TRBJ1-2	CASRGTGRPDYGYTF	TGTGCCAGCAGGGGGACAGGGCGGCCTGACTATGGCTACACCTTC
NA	TRBV9	NA	TRBJ1-4	CASSVGPGMDEKLFF	TGTGCCAGCAGCGTAGGCCCCGGGATGGATGAAAAACTGTTTTTT
NA	TRBV18	NA	TRBJ2-7	CASSPQSGVEQYF	TGTGCCAGCTCACCACAGTCGGGGGTCGAGCAGTACTTC
TRBD1	TRBV10-3	NA	TRBJ1-3	CAISTGQVLTGNTIYF	TGTGCCATCAGTACTGGACAGGTCCTTACTGGAAACACCATATATTTT
NA	TRBV7-9	NA	TRBJ1-4	CASSPREGSFSKLFF	TGTGCCAGCAGCCCCCGGGAGGGTTCTTTCTCAAAACTGTTTTTT
NA	TRBV19	NA	TRBJ2-3	CASRVGDTQYF	TGTGCCAGTAGGGTCGGAGATACGCAGTATTTT
TRBD2	TRBV15	NA	TRBJ2-7	CATSSRTSGSYEQYF	TGTGCCACCAGCAGCCGGACTAGCGGCTCCTACGAGCAGTACTTC